Following are 18 T cell receptor beta chains from one sample sequenced in a study of OX40 agonist ivuxolimab in advanced cancers. TCRdb's copy holds only in-frame clones and misses some; the assay was immunoSEQ multiplex PCR. The profile shows under 70,000 clones, 92% of them singletons. Specimen: CD4+ or CD8+ T cells sorted from blood, collected in a trial of the OX40 agonist ivuxolimab. The source is an adult with an advanced solid tumor such as melanoma, head and neck, liver or kidney cancer.

V and J are TRBV18 and TRBJ2-5, with TRBD2 matching 13 bases. The germline gives CDR1 KGHSH, CDR2 LQKENI. The CDR3 runs 19 residues. Trimming took 1 base from V and 4 from J; bases not matched to a gene: 12. In DNA form, the CDR3 reads TGTGCCAGCTCACCACGTCGGACTAGCGGGGGACCGAGTAGAGAGACCCAGTACTTC. Its translation: CASSPRRTSGGPSRETQYF.

The CDR3 region is CASMDSYYEQYF. The CDR3, as DNA: TGCGCCAGCATGGACAGTTACTACGAGCAGTACTTC. The V call is TRBV10-2, the J call TRBJ2-7; maybe TRBD1 (6 bases). Germline V gives CDR1 WSHSY, CDR2 SAAADI. V lost 7 bases to trimming and J lost 3 bases, with 10 bases between them. The CDR3 length is 12 residues.

This clone was detected only once. CDR3 sequence: CASSPQGQPNTEAFF. CDR3 DNA sequence: TGCGCCAGCAGCCCCCAAGGACAGCCGAACACTGAAGCTTTCTTT. The chain couples TRBV5-1 to TRBJ1-1, with D perhaps TRBD1 (6 bases). There are 15 residues in the CDR3. V lost 4 bases and J lost 1, with 14 bases in between. In germline, CDR1 is SGHRS, CDR2 YFSETQ.

The genes are TRBV10-2 and TRBJ2-1; 11 bases are shared with TRBD2. The CDR3 spans 13 residues. The V segment lost 9 bases and the J segment 8 bases; nucleotides outside the gene matches: 6. The germline V gene encodes CDR1 WSHSY and CDR2 SAAADI. The CDR3 nucleotides are TGCGCCAGTCGACTAGCGGGGAATGATGAGCAGTTCTTC. It specifies CASRLAGNDEQFF.

The V call is TRBV7-8, the J call TRBJ1-5, with 10 bases aligning to TRBD1. This CDR3 comprises 15 residues. The V segment lost 4 bases and the J segment 2 bases; nucleotides outside the gene matches: 2. Germline V gene data show CDR1 as SGHVS and CDR2 as FQNEAQ. In DNA, the CDR3 is TGTGCCAGCAGCTCCGGGACAGGGGGCAATCAGCCCCAGCATTTT. The encoded protein is CASSSGTGGNQPQHF.

This clone was seen a handful of times. The V call is TRBV6-6, the J call TRBJ1-6; D is unclear. The germline gives CDR1 MNHNY, CDR2 SVGAGI (reference sequence). This CDR3 has 15 residues. The V end lost 6 bases, the J end lost 10 bases, and 19 bases lay between the germline ends. CDR3 DNA sequence: TGTGCCAGCAGCCCGTCACAAGGGATGGGGTCACCCCTCCACTTT. It yields the protein CASSPSQGMGSPLHF.

The chain uses TRBV5-1 and TRBJ2-3, with TRBD1 matching over 7 bases. Trimming removed 1 base from V and 3 bases from J; junction bases left unmatched: 8. This CDR3 has 16 residues. CDR1 and CDR2 (germline): SGHRS, YFSETQ. The chain's CDR3 is CASSLQGRGFTDTQYF. In DNA form, the CDR3 reads TGCGCCAGCAGCTTGCAGGGCAGGGGGTTTACAGATACGCAGTATTTT.

Written as DNA, the CDR3 is TGTGCCAGCAGGTCCGCGGGCAGGCAACCGTCCTACGAGCAGTACTTC. It encodes CASRSAGRQPSYEQYF. V and J are TRBV6-6 and TRBJ2-7; D possibly corresponds to TRBD2 (5 bases). The CDR3 covers 16 residues. Germline V gene sequence: CDR1 MNHNY, CDR2 SVGAGI (reference sequence). V lost 6 bases and J lost 1, with 19 bases in between.

The chain is built from TRBV14 and TRBJ1-2; 10 bases are shared with TRBD1. Trimming at V came to 1 base and at J to 8 bases, leaving 4 bases not matched to a gene. CDR1 is SGHDN and CDR2 is FVKESK in the germline V gene. This CDR3 has 14 amino acids. The CDR3 protein is CASSQVGTGVGYTF. CDR3 in DNA: TGTGCCAGCAGCCAAGTGGGGACAGGGGTCGGCTACACCTTC.

The chain recombines TRBV11-2 with TRBJ2-1; 8 bases map to TRBD2. Looked up from germline, CDR1 is SGHAT and CDR2 is FQNNGV. The CDR3 is made up of 15 amino acids. Trimming took 1 base from V and 9 from J; bases not matched to a gene: 8. The CDR3 loop is CASSLAPGGPGEQFF. CDR3 nucleotides: TGTGCCAGCAGCTTAGCTCCGGGAGGGCCGGGTGAGCAGTTCTTC.

V and J are TRBV10-3 and TRBJ1-6; maybe TRBD1 (6 bases). This CDR3 region has 14 residues. The germline V and J ends were trimmed by 11 bases and 8 bases, with 19 bases remaining between them. The germline V gene has CDR1 ENHRY and CDR2 SYGVKD. In DNA form, the CDR3 reads TGTGCCTCACAGTGGGGACAAGGAGATTCACCCCTCCACTTT. It is translated as CASQWGQGDSPLHF.

The rearrangement uses TRBV18 and TRBJ2-1, with 10 nucleotides matching TRBD1. Looked up from germline, CDR1 is KGHSH and CDR2 is LQKENI. Trimming removed 2 bases from V and 6 bases from J; junction bases left unmatched: 1. This CDR3 is 14 amino acids long. CDR3 region: CASSPGTGVNEQFF. The CDR3 DNA reads TGTGCCAGCTCACCAGGGACAGGGGTCAATGAGCAGTTCTTC.

The gene calls are TRBV19 and TRBJ2-3; no clear D. V lost 6 bases, J lost 0 bases, and 10 bases lay in between. The germline CDR1 and CDR2 sequences are LNHDA and SQIVND (reference sequence). The CDR3 runs to 14 residues. DNA of the CDR3: TGTGCCAGTAGAGTAGCCCTTAGCACAGATACGCAGTATTTT. It specifies CASRVALSTDTQYF.

CDR3 sequence reads: CASSFRRTDTQYF. CDR3 nucleotide sequence: TGTGCCAGCAGCTTCAGACGTACAGATACGCAGTATTTT. This chain connects TRBV13 to TRBJ2-3; no reliable D call. The germline V gene has CDR1 PRHDT and CDR2 FYEKMQ (reference sequence). This CDR3 spans 13 amino acids. The ends were cut back, 3 bases at V and 3 bases at J, with 7 bases in the middle.

This clone showed up just a few times. The chain couples TRBV5-1 to TRBJ2-3; D remains unclear. The V and J ends lost 1 base and 4 bases respectively, with 4 bases between them. CDR1 SGHRS and CDR2 YFSETQ come from the germline V gene. This CDR3 comprises 12 residues. The CDR3 sequence: CASSLKADTQYF. DNA for the CDR3: TGCGCCAGCAGCTTGAAAGCAGATACGCAGTATTTT.

The rearrangement uses TRBV27 and TRBJ2-7; D gene uncertain. Germline V gives CDR1 MNHEY, CDR2 SMNVEV (reference sequence). The V end was cut by 5 bases, the J end by 2 bases, with 13 bases between. The CDR3 covers 14 residues. The CDR3 DNA sequence: TGTGCCAGCAGTCTTCACCGACAAACCTACGAGCAGTACTTC. Translation: CASSLHRQTYEQYF.

The chain is built from TRBV12-5 and TRBJ2-2; 7 positions match TRBD1. J lost 4 bases, V lost 3 bases, and 11 bases had no gene match. CDR1 and CDR2 from the germline V gene are LGHNT and FRNRAP. This CDR3 region has 17 residues. The DNA of the CDR3 is TGTGCTAGTGGTTTCCCCTACGGACAGGCCGGCACCGGGGAGCTGTTTTTT. This sequence encodes CASGFPYGQAGTGELFF.

The chain joins TRBV10-1 to TRBJ2-7; D perhaps matches TRBD2 (6 bases). V dropped 3 bases and J dropped 6 bases, with 21 bases sitting between them. The CDR3 is 16 residues long. CDR1 is WNHNN and CDR2 is SYGVQD in the germline V gene (reference sequence). The CDR3 bases are TGCGCCAGCAGTGAAACTGTGCGGGGCCCCAGGACCGAGCAGTACTTC. This codes for CASSETVRGPRTEQYF.